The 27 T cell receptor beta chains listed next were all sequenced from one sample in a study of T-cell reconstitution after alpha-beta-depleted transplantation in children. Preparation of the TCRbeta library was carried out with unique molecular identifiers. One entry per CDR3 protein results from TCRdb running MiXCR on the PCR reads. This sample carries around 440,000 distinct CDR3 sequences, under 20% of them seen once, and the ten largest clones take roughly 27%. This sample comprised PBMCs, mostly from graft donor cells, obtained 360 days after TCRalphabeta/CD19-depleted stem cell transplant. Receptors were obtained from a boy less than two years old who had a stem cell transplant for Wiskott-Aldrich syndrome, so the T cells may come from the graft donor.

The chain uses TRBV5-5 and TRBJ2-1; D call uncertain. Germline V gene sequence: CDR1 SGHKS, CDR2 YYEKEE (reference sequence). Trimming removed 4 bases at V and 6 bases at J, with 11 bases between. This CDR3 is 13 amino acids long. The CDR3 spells CASSAGPLNEQFF. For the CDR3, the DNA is TGTGCCAGCAGCGCAGGACCCCTCAATGAGCAGTTCTTC.

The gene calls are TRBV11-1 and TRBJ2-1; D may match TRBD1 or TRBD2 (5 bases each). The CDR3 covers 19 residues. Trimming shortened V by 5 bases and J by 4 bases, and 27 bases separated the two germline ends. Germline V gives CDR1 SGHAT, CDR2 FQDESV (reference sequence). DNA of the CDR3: TGTGCCAGCAGCCAAAAAAGGAGGTTAACAGGCCCCGGGTACAATGAGCAGTTCTTC. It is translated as CASSQKRRLTGPGYNEQFF.

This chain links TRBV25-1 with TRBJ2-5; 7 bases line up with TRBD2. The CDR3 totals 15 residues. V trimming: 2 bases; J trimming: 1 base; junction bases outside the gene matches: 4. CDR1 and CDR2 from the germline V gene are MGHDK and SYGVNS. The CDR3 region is CASSEPLAVQETQYF. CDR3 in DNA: TGTGCCAGCAGTGAACCCCTAGCGGTCCAAGAGACCCAGTACTTC.

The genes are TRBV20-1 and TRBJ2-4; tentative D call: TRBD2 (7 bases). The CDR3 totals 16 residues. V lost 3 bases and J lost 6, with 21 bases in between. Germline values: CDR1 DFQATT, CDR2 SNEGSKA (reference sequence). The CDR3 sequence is CSASRVSGGWGNIQYF. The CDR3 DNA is TGCAGTGCTAGTAGGGTTTCGGGGGGCTGGGGAAACATTCAGTACTTC.

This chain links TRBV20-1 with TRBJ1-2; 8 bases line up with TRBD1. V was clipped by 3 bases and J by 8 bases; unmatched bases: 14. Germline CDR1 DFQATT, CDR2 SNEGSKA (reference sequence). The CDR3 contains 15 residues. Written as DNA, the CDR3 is TGCAGTGCTAGCGGGAGGGCGGCAGGGGGCAGAGGCTACACCTTC. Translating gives CSASGRAAGGRGYTF.

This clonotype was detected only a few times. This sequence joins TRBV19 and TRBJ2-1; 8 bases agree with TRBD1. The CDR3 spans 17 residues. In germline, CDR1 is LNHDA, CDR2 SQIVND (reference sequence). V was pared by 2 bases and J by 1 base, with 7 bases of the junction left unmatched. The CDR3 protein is CASSISQGARSYNEQFF. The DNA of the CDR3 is TGTGCCAGTAGTATATCGCAGGGGGCACGATCCTACAATGAGCAGTTCTTC. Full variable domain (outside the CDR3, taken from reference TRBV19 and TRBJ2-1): DGGITQSPKYLFRKEGQNVTLSCEQNLNHDAMYWYRQDPGQGLRLIYYSQIVNDFQKGDIAEGYSVSREKKESFPLTVTSAQKNPTAFYLCASSISQGARSYNEQFFGPGTRLTVL.

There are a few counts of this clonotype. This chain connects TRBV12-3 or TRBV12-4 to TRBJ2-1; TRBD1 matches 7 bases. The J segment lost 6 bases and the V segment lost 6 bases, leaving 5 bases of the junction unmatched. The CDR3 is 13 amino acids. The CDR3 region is CASRQGQVNEQFF. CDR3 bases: TGTGCCAGCAGACAAGGACAGGTCAATGAGCAGTTCTTC.

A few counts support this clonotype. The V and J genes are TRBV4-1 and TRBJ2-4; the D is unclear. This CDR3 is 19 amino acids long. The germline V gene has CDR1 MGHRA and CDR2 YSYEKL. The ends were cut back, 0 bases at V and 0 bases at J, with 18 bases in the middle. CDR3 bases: TGCGCCAGCAGCCAAGAAGCACGGACCCAGTTTCTAGCCAAAAACATTCAGTACTTC. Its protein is CASSQEARTQFLAKNIQYF.

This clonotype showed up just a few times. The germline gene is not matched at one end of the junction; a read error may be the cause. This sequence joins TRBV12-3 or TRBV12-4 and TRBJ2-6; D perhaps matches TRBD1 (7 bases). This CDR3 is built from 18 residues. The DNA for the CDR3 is TGTACCAGCAGTCTTAAGGGGGGACAGAGCTCTGGGGCCAACGTCCTGACTTTC. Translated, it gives CTSSLKGGQSSGANVLTF.

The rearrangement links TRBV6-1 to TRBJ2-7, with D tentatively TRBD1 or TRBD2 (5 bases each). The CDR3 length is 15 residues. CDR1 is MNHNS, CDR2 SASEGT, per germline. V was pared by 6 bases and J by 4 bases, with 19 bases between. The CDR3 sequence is CASSSWDLTPYEQYF. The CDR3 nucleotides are TGTGCCAGCAGCTCCTGGGACCTCACCCCTTACGAGCAGTACTTC.

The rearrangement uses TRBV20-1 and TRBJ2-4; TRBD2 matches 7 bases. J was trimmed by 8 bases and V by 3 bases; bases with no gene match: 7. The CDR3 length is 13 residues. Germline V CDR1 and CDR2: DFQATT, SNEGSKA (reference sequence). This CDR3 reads CSARGAGPDIQYF. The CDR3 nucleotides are TGCAGTGCTAGGGGAGCGGGACCGGACATTCAGTACTTC.

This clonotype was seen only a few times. The CDR3 reads CASSLNAGNTEAFF. The CDR3 DNA reads TGTGCCAGCAGCTTAAATGCAGGGAACACTGAAGCTTTCTTT. The V gene is TRBV11-2, the J gene TRBJ1-1; no firm D call. The germline V gene has CDR1 SGHAT and CDR2 FQNNGV. Deletions cut 2 bases from V and 1 base from J, with 8 bases between. This CDR3 has 14 residues.

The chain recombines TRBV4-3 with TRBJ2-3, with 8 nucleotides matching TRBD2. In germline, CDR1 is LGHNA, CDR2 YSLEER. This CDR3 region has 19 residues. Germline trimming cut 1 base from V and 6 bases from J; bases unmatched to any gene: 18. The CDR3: CASSQGPLDGRAMPDTQYF. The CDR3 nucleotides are TGCGCCAGCAGCCAAGGCCCTCTGGACGGGAGGGCCATGCCGGATACGCAGTATTTT.

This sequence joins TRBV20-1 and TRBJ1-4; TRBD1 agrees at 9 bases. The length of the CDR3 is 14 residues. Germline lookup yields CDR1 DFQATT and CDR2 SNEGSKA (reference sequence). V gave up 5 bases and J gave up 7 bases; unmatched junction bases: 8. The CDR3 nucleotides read TGCAGTGCTTCTACAGGGGGCGTGGGTGAAAAACTGTTTTTT. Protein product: CSASTGGVGEKLFF.

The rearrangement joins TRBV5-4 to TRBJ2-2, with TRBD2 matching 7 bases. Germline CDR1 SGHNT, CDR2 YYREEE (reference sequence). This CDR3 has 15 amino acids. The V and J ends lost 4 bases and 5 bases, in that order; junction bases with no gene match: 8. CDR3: CASSHGTTVTGELFF. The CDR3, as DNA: TGTGCCAGCAGCCACGGGACTACCGTAACCGGGGAGCTGTTTTTT. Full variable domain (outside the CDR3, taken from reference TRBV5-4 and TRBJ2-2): ETGVTQSPTHLIKTRGQQVTLRCSSQSGHNTVSWYQQALGQGPQFIFQYYREEENGRGNFPPRFSGLQFPNYSSELNVNALELDDSALYLCASSHGTTVTGELFFGEGSRLTVL.

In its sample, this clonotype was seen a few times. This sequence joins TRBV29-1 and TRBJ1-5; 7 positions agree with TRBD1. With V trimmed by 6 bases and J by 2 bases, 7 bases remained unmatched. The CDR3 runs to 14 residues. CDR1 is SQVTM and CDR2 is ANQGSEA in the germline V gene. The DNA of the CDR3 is TGCAGCGTAGCTACAGGGGTGGGCAATCAGCCCCAGCATTTT. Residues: CSVATGVGNQPQHF.

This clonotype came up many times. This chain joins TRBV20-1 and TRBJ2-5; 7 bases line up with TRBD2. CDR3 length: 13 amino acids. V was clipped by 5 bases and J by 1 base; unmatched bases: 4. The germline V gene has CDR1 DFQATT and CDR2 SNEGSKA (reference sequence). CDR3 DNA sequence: TGCAGTGCTTTGACTAGCCCCCAAGAGACCCAGTACTTC. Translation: CSALTSPQETQYF.

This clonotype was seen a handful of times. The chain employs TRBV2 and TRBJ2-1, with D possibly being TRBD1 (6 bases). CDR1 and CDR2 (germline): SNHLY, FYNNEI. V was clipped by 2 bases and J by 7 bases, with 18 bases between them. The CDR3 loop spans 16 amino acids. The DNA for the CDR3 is TGTGCCAGCAGTGAAAGTTGGGTTAGGGGGAAAAATGAGCAGTTCTTC. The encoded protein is CASSESWVRGKNEQFF. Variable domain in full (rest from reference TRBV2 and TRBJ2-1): EPEVTQTPSHQVTQMGQEVILRCVPISNHLYFYWYRQILGQKVEFLVSFYNNEISEKSEIFDDQFSVERPDGSNFTLKIRSTKLEDSAMYFCASSESWVRGKNEQFFGPGTRLTVL.

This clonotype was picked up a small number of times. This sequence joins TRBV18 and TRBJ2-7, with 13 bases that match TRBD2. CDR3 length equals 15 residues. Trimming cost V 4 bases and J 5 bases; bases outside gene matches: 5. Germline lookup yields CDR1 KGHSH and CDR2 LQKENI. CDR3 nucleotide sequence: TGTGCCAGCTCACTTGTGACTAGCGGGAGGAACGAGCAGTACTTC. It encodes CASSLVTSGRNEQYF.

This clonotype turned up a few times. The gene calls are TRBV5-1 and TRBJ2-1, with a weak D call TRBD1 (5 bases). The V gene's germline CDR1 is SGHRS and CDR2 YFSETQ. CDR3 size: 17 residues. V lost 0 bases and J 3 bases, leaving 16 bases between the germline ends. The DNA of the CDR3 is TGCGCCAGCAGCTTGGGGACAAGTTGGGCTCACTACAATGAGCAGTTCTTC. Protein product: CASSLGTSWAHYNEQFF.

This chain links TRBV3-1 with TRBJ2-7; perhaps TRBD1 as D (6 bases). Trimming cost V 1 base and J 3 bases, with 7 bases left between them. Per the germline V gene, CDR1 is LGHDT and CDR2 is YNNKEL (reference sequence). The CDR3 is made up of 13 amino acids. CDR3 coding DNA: TGTGCCAGCAGCCAAGGGACAGTCTACGAGCAGTACTTC. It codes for CASSQGTVYEQYF.

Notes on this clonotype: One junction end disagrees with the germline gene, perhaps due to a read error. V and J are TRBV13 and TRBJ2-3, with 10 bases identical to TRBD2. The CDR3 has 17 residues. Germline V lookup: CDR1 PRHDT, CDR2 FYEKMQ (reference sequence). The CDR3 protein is CASSLGPAGGKADTQYF. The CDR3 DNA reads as TGTGCCAGCAGTTTAGGCCCAGCGGGAGGGAAGGCAGATACGCAGTATTTT.

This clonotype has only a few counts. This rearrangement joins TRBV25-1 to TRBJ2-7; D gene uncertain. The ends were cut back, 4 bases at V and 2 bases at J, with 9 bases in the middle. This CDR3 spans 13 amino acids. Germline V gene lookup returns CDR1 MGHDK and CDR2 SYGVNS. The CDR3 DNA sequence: TGTGCCAGCAGTGGTCTCAGTCCCTACGAGCAGTACTTC. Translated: CASSGLSPYEQYF.

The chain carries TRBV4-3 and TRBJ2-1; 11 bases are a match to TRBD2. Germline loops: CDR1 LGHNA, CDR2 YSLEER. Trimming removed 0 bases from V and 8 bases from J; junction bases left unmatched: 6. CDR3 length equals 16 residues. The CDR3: CASSQEVLAGGDEQFF. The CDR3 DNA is TGCGCCAGCAGCCAAGAGGTCTTAGCGGGAGGGGATGAGCAGTTCTTC.

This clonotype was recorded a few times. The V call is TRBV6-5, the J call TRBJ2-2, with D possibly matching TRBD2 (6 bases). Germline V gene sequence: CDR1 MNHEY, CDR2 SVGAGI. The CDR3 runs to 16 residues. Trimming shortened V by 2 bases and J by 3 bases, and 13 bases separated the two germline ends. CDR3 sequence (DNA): TGTGCCAGCAGTTACCCCCCGCGGGGTTACACCGGGGAGCTGTTTTTT. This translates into CASSYPPRGYTGELFF.

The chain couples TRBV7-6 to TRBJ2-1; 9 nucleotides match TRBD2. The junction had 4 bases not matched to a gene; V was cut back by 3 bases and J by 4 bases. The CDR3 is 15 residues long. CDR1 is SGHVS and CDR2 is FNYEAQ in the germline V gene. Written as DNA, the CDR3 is TGTGCCAGCAGCTTTGGCGGGGGGGCTTACAATGAGCAGTTCTTC. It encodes CASSFGGGAYNEQFF.

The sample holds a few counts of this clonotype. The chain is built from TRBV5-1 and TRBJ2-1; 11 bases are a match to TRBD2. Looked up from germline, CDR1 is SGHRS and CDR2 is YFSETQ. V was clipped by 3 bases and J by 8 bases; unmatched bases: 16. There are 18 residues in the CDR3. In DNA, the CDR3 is TGCGCCAGCAGCTCCGTACTAGCGGGAGTCTGGGGATCGGATGAGCAGTTCTTC. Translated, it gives CASSSVLAGVWGSDEQFF.